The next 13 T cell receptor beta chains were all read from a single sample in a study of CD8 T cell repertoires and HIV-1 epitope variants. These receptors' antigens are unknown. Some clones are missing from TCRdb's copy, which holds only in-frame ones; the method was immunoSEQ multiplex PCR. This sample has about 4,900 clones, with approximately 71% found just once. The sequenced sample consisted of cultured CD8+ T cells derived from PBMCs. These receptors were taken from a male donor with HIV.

The CDR3 bases are TGTGCCACCAGCAGATTTCCAGGCGAGGGCTACGAGCAGTACTTC. This codes for CATSRFPGEGYEQYF. The chain couples TRBV15 to TRBJ2-7; a weak D match, TRBD2 (5 bases). The CDR3 has 15 residues. Germline V gene sequence: CDR1 LNHNV, CDR2 YYDKDF (reference sequence). Trimming shortened V by 2 bases and J by 3 bases, and 14 bases separated the two germline ends.

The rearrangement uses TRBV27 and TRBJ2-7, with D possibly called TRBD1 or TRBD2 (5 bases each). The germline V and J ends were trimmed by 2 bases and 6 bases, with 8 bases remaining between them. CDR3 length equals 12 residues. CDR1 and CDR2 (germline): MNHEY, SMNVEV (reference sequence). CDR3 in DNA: TGTGCCAGCAGTTTAGGGGGTAGCGAGCAGTACTTC. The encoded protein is CASSLGGSEQYF.

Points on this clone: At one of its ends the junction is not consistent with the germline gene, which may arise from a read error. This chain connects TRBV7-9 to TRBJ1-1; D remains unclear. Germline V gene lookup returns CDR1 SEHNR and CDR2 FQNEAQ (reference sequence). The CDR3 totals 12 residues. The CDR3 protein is CASSLVNTEAFF. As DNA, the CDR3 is TGTGCCAGCAGCTTAGTCAACACAGAAGCTTTCTTT.

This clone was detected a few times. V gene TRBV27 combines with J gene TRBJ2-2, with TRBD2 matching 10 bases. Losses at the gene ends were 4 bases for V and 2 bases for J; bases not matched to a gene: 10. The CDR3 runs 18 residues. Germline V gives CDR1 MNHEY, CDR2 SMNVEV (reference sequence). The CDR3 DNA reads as TGTGCCAGCAGTTCAACGACAACTAGCGGGAACAACACCGGGGAGCTGTTTTTT. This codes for CASSSTTTSGNNTGELFF.

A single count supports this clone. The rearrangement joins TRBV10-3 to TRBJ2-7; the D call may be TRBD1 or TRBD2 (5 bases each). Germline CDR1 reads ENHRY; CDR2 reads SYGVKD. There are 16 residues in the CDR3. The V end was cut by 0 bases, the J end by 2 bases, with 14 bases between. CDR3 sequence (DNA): TGTGCCATCAGTGAGTCCGTAGGGACCGTACCCTACGAGCAGTACTTC. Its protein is CAISESVGTVPYEQYF.

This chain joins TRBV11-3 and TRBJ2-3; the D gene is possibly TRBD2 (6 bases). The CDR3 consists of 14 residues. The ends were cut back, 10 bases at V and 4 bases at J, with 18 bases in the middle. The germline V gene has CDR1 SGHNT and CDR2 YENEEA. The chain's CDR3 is CATFGRRDPDTQYF. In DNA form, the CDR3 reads TGTGCCACCTTCGGCAGGCGGGACCCAGATACGCAGTATTTT.

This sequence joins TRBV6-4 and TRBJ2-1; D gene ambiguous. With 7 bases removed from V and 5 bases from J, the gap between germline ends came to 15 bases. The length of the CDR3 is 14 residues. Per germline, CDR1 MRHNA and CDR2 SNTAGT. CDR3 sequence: CASNPRWLDNEQFF. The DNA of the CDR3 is TGTGCCAGCAACCCGAGGTGGCTTGACAATGAGCAGTTCTTC.

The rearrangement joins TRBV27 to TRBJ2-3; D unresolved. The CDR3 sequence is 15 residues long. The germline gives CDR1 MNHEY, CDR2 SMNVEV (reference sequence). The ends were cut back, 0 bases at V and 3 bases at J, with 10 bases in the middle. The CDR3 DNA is TGTGCCAGCAGTTTATCGCTAGATCGAACAGATACGCAGTATTTT. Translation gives CASSLSLDRTDTQYF.

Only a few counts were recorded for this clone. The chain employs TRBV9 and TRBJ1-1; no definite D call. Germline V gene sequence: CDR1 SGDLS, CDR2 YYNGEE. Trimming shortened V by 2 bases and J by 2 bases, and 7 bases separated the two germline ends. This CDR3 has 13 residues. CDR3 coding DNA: TGTGCCAGCAGCGTTGACGGAAACACTGAAGCTTTCTTT. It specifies CASSVDGNTEAFF.

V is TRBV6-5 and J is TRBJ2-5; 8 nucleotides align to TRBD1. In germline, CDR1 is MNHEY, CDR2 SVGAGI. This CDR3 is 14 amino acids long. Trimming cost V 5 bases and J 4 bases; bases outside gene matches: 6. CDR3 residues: CASSNTGGRETQYF. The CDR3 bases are TGTGCCAGCAGTAATACAGGGGGGCGAGAGACCCAGTACTTC.

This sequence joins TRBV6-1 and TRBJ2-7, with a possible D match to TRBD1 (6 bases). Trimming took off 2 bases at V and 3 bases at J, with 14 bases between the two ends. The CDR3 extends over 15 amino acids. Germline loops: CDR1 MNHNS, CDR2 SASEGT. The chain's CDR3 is CASSELAGVFYEQYF. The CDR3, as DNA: TGTGCCAGCAGTGAACTCGCAGGGGTCTTCTACGAGCAGTACTTC.

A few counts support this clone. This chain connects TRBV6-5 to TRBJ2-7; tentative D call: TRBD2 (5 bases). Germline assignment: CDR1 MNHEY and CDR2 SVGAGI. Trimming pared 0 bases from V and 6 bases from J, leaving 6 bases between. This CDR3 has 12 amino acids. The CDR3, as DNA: TGTGCCAGCAGTTACTCCCGGGGCGAGCAGTACTTC. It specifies CASSYSRGEQYF.

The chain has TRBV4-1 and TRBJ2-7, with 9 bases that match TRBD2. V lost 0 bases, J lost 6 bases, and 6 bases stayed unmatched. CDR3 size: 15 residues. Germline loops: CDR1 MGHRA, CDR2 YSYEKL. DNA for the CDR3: TGCGCCAGCAGCCAAGAAGCGGGAGGAATCGGCGAGCAGTACTTC. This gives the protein CASSQEAGGIGEQYF.